This is a list of T cell receptor beta chains from one sample in a study of CD8 T cells in ankylosing spondylitis. TCRdb independently ran MiXCR on the 5' RACE reads; one entry per CDR3 protein. This sample has roughly 700,000 distinct CDR3 sequences, with around 19% found just once. Input material: blood, either unsorted or a sorted T cell fraction (not recorded which). The receptors were gathered from a male donor with ankylosing spondylitis. Each CDR3 is given with its conserved first and last residue. A D gene is named only where the DNA matches it firmly. The listing skips clone size in some rows; elsewhere it reads once, few, many or a size class.

NA NA TRBJ2-3 TRBV5-1 TGCGCCAGCAGGGCCGCGGGGATTGGGAGCACAGATACGCAGTATTTT CASRAAGIGSTDTQYF
few NA TRBJ2-7 TRBV10-3 TGTGCCATCAGTGAGCCAGGAGCAACTTACGAGCAGTACTTC CAISEPGATYEQYF
few NA TRBJ2-7 TRBV4-1 TGCGCCAGCAGCCAAGACTCAGGGTACGGCTACGAGCAGTACTTC CASSQDSGYGYEQYF
NA TRBD1 TRBJ1-1 TRBV7-9 TGTGCCAGCAGCCCGGGACAGACAAAGGACACTGAAGCTTTCTTT CASSPGQTKDTEAFF
NA TRBD2 TRBJ2-2 TRBV7-2 TGTGCCAGCAGCTCCACTAGCGGGGGGCACACCGGGGAGCTGTTTTTT CASSSTSGGHTGELFF
NA TRBD1 TRBJ1-5 TRBV27 TGTGCCAGCAGTTCCATACCAACAGGGGGTCGTCAGCCCCAGCATTTT CASSSIPTGGRQPQHF
many NA TRBJ2-7 TRBV7-9 TGTGCCAGCAGCTTGGCCGGGGCCTACGAGCAGTACTTC CASSLAGAYEQYF
once NA TRBJ2-7 TRBV12-3/TRBV12-4 TGTGCCAGCAGAGAGGCGGGCAGGAACTACGAGCAGTACTTC CASREAGRNYEQYF
few NA TRBJ2-7 TRBV7-2 TGTGCCAGCAGCTTAGGGGTACGGCGGGCTAGCTCCTACGAGCAGTACTTC CASSLGVRRASSYEQYF
NA NA TRBJ2-7 TRBV27 TGTGCCAGCAGTGAAACACAGGGGGGGAAGTACGAGCAGTACTTC CASSETQGGKYEQYF
NA NA TRBJ2-5 TRBV20-1 TGCAGTGCTTACCCGGACAGCACCCCTGCTCAAGAGACCCAGTACTTC CSAYPDSTPAQETQYF
few TRBD1 TRBJ2-7 TRBV20-1 TGCAGTGCAGAGCGACAGGGAGTCTACGAGCAGTACTTC CSAERQGVYEQYF
NA TRBD2 TRBJ2-1 TRBV4-1 TGCGCCAGCAGCCAGGTGTTAGCGGGAGGGCAGAAGAATGAGCAGTTCTTC CASSQVLAGGQKNEQFF
few NA TRBJ2-3 TRBV12-3/TRBV12-4 TGTGCCAGCAGTACCCGACCCCCAGATACGCAGTATTTT CASSTRPPDTQYF
NA NA TRBJ2-3 TRBV7-9 TGTGCCAGCAGCCGAGGGACGGAAAGCACAGATACGCAGTATTTT CASSRGTESTDTQYF
few NA TRBJ1-1 TRBV18 TGTGCCAGCTCACCACTGGAGGGAGGTAGCACTGAAGCTTTCTTT CASSPLEGGSTEAFF
NA NA TRBJ1-2 TRBV7-9 TGTGCCAGCAGCTTTGAAGGGGACTATGGCTACACCTTC CASSFEGDYGYTF
few NA TRBJ2-1 TRBV15 TGTGCCACCAGCAGAGAAGGCCTGGGCAATGAGCAGTTCTTC CATSREGLGNEQFF
few NA TRBJ2-3 TRBV29-1 TGCAGCGTTGAAGTGTGGGAGGGGGCAGATACGCAGTATTTT CSVEVWEGADTQYF
NA NA TRBJ2-3 TRBV7-2 TGTGCCAGCAGGGAGGTCAGCACAGATACGCAGTATTTT CASREVSTDTQYF
NA TRBD2 TRBJ2-7 TRBV4-2 TGTGCCAGCAGCCAAGAAACCGGGACTAGCGCTGCCTACGAGCAGTACTTC CASSQETGTSAAYEQYF
NA NA TRBJ2-3 TRBV7-2 TGTGCCAGCAGCTTATCCCCAACCTACACAGATACGCAGTATTTT CASSLSPTYTDTQYF
many NA TRBJ2-1 TRBV12-3/TRBV12-4 TGTGCCAGCGAACCCGCCGGGACCGTTCAGGATGAGCAGTTCTTC CASEPAGTVQDEQFF
few TRBD2 TRBJ2-7 TRBV6-2/TRBV6-3 TGTGCCAGCAGTCTACACAGCGGGAGTTCGTACTTC CASSLHSGSSYF
few TRBD1 TRBJ1-6 TRBV20-1 TGCAGTGCCGTTAGACAGGGGAGCTCCTATAATTCACCCCTCCACTTT CSAVRQGSSYNSPLHF